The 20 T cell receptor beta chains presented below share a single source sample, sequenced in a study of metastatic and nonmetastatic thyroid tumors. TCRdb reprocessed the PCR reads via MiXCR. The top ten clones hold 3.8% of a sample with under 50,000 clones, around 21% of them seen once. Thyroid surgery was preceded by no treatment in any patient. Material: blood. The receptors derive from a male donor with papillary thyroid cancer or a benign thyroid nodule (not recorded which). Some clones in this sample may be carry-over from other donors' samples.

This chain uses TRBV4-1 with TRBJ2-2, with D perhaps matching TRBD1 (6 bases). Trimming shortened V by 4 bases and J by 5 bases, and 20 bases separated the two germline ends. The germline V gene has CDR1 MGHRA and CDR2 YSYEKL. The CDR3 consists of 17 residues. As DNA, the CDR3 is TGCGCCAGCAGCCCCGGCCCGACGCAGGGGCATACCGGGGAGCTGTTTTTT. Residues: CASSPGPTQGHTGELFF.

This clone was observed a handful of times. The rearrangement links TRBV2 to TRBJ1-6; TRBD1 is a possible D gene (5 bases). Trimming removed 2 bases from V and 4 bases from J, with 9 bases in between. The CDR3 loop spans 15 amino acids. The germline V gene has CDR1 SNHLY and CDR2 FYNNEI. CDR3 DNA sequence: TGTGCCAGCAGTGAACAACCAGGGTATAATTCACCCCTCCACTTT. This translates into CASSEQPGYNSPLHF.

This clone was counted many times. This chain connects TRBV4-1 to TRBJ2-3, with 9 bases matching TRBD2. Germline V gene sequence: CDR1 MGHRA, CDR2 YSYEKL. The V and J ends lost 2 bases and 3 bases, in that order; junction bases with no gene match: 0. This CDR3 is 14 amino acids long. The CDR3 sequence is CASSQTSGTDTQYF. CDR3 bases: TGCGCCAGCAGCCAAACTAGCGGGACAGATACGCAGTATTTT.

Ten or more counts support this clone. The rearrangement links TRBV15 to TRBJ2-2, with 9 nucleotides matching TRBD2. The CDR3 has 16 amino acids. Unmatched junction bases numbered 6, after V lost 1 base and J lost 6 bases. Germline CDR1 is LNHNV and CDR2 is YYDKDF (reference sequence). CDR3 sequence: CATSRVASGDPGELFF. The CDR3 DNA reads TGTGCCACCAGCAGAGTAGCTAGCGGGGACCCCGGGGAGCTGTTTTTT.

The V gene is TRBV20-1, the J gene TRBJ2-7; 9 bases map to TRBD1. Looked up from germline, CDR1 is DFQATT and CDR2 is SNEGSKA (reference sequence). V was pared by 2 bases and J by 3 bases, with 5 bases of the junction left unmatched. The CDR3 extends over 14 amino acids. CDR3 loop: CSARRTGAFYEQYF. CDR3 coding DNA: TGCAGTGCTAGAAGGACAGGGGCTTTCTACGAGCAGTACTTC.

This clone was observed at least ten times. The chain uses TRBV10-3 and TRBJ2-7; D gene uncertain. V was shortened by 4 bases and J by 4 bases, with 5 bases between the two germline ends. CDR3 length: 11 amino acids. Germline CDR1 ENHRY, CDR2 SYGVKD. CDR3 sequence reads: CAISVEYEQYF. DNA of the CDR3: TGTGCCATCAGTGTAGAATACGAGCAGTACTTC.

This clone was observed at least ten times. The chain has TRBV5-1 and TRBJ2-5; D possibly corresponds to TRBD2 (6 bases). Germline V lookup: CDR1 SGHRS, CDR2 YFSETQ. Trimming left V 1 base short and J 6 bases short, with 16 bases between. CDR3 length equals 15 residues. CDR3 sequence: CASSLLDGGSKTQYF. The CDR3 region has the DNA TGCGCCAGCAGCTTGTTGGACGGGGGTTCGAAGACCCAGTACTTC. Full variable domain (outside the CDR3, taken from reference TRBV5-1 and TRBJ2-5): KAGVTQTPRYLIKTRGQQVTLSCSPISGHRSVSWYQQTPGQGLQFLFEYFSETQRNKGNFPGRFSGRQFSNSRSEMNVSTLELGDSALYLCASSLLDGGSKTQYFGPGTRLLVL.

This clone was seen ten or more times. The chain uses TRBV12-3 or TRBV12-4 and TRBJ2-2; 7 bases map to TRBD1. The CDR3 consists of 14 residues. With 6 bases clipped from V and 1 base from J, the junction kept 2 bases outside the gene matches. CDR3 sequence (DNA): TGTGCCAGCAGAAGGGGGCGGAACACCGGGGAGCTGTTTTTT. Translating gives CASRRGRNTGELFF.

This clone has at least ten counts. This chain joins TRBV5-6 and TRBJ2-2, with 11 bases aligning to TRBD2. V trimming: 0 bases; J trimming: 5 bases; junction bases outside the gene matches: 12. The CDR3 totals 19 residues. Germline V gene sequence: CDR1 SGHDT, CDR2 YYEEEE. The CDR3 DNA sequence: TGTGCCAGCAGCTTGGCTAGCGGGGGGTTGTCCCCAGAGACCGGGGAGCTGTTTTTT. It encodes CASSLASGGLSPETGELFF.

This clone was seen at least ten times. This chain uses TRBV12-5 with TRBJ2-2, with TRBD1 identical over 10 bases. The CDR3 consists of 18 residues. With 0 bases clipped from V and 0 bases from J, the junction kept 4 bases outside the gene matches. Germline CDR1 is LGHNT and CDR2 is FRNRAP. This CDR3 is CASGLVYGTGANTGELFF. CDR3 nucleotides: TGTGCTAGTGGTTTGGTATACGGGACAGGGGCGAACACCGGGGAGCTGTTTTTT.

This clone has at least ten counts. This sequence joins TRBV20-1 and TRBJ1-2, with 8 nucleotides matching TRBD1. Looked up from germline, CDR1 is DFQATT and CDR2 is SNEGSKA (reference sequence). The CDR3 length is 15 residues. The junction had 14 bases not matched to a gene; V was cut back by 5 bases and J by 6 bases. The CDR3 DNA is TGCAGTGCTCTACCGGAGTACCGGGACAGGAATGGCTACACCTTC. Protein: CSALPEYRDRNGYTF.

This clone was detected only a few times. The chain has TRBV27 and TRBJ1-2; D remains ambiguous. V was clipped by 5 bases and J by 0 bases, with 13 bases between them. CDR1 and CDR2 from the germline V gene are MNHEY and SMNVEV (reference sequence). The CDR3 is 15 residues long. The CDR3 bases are TGTGCCAGCAGTCACGGATCGACGACTAACTATGGCTACACCTTC. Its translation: CASSHGSTTNYGYTF.

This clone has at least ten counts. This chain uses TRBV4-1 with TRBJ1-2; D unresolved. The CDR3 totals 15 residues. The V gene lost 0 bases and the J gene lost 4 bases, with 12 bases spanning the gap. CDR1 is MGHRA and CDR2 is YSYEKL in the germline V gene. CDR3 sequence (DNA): TGCGCCAGCAGCCAAGATCACGGGGATGGCTATGGCTACACCTTC. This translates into CASSQDHGDGYGYTF.

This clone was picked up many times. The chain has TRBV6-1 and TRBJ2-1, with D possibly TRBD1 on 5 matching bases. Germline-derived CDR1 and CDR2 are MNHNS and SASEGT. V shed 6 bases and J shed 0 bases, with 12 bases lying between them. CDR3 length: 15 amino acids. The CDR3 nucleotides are TGTGCCAGCAGATTACAGGATTCCTCCTACAATGAGCAGTTCTTC. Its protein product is CASRLQDSSYNEQFF.

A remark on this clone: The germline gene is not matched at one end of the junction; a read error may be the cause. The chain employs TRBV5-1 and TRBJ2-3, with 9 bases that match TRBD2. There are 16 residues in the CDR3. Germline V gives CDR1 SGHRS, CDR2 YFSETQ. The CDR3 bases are TGCGCCAGCAGCTTGGTAGTAGCGGGAGCCTCAGATACGCATTATTTT. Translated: CASSLVVAGASDTHYF. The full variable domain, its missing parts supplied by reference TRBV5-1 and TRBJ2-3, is KAGVTQTPRYLIKTRGQQVTLSCSPISGHRSVSWYQQTPGQGLQFLFEYFSETQRNKGNFPGRFSGRQFSNSRSEMNVSTLELGDSALYLCASSLVVAGASDTHYFGPGTRLTVL.

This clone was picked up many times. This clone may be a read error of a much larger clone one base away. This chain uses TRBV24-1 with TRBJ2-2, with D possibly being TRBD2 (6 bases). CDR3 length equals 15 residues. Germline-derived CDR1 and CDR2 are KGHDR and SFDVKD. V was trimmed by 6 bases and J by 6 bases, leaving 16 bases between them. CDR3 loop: CATSSRLEHAGELFF. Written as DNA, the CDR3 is TGTGCCACCAGTTCCCGACTAGAGCACGCCGGGGAGCTGTTTTTT.

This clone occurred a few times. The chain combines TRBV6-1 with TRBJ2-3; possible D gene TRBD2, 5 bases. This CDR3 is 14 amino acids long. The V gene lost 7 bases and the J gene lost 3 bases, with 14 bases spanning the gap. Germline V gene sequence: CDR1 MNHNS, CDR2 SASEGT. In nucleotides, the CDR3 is TGTGCCAGCACGGAGGATCCCCGGACAGATACGCAGTATTTT. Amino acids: CASTEDPRTDTQYF.

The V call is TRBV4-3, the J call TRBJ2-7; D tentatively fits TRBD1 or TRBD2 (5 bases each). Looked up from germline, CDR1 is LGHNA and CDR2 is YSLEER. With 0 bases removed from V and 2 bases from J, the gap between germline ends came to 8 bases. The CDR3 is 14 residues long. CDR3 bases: TGCGCCAGCAGCCAAGACAGGGACGCCTACGAGCAGTACTTC. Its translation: CASSQDRDAYEQYF.

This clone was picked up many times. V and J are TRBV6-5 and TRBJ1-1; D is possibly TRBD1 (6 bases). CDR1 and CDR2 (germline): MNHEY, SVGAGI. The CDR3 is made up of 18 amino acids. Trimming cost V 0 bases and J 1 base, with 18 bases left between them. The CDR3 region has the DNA TGTGCCAGCAGTTACTCGCCGGGGGGCTCCCGCCGGAACACTGAAGCTTTCTTT. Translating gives CASSYSPGGSRRNTEAFF.

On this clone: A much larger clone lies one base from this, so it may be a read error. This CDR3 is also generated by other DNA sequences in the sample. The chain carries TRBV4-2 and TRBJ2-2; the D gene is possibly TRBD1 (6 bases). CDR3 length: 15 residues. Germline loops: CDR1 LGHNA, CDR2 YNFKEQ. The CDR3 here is CASSQVFGDTGELFF. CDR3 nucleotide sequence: TGTGCCAGCAGCCAAGTGTTCGGGGACACCGGGGAGCTATTTTTT.